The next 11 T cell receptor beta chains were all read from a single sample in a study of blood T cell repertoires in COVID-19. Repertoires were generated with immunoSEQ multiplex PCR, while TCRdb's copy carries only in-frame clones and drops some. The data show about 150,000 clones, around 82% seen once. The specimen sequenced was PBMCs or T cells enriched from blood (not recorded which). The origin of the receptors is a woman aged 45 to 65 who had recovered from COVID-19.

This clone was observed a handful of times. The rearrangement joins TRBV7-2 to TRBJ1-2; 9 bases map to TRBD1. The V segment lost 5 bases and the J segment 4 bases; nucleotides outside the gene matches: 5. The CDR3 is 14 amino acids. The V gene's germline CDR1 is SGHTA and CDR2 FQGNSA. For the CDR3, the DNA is TGTGCCAGCAGCCCACAGACAGGGGGCTATGGCTACACCTTC. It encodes CASSPQTGGYGYTF.

The CDR3 DNA reads TGTGCCAGCAGTCCCGGGACAGGGTTCCTACTGAACACCGGGGAGCTGTTTTTT. It yields the protein CASSPGTGFLLNTGELFF. The chain combines TRBV6-6 with TRBJ2-2, with 9 bases aligning to TRBD1. CDR1 and CDR2 (germline): MNHNY, SVGAGI (reference sequence). The CDR3 contains 18 residues. The junction had 11 bases not matched to a gene; V was cut back by 5 bases and J by 1 base.

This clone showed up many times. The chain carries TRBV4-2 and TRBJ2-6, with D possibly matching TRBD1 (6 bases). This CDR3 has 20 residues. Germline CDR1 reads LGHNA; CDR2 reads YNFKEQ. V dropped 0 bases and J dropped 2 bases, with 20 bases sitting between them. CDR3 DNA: TGTGCCAGCAGCCAAGAAGGAGGAGAGGGGGTGGTCGCTGGGGCCAACGTCCTGACTTTC. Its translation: CASSQEGGEGVVAGANVLTF.

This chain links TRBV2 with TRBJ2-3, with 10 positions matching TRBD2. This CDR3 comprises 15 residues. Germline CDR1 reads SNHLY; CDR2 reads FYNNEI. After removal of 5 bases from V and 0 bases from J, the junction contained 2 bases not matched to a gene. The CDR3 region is CASSWTSGSTDTQYF. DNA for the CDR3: TGTGCCAGCAGTTGGACTAGCGGAAGCACAGATACGCAGTATTTT.

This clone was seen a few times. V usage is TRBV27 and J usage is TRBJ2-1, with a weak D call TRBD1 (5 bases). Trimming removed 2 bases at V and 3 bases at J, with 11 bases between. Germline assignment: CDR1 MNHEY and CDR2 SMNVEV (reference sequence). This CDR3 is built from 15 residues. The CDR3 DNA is TGTGCCAGCAGTTTACAGGCAGGGTTCTACAATGAGCAGTTCTTC. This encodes CASSLQAGFYNEQFF.

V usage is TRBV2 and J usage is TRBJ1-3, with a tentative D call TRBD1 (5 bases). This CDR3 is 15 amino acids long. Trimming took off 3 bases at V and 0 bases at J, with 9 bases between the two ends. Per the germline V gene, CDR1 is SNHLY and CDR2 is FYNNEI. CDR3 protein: CASSDDSFSGNTIYF. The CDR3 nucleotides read TGTGCCAGCAGTGACGACAGTTTCTCTGGAAACACCATATATTTT.

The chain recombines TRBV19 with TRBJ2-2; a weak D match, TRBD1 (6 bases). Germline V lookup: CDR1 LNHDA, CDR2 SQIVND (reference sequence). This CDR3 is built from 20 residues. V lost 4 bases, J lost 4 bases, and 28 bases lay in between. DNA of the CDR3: TGTGCCAGTAGTAGGGGTCGGACAGAAACATGGGGGAAGGGCACCGGGGAGCTGTTTTTT. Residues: CASSRGRTETWGKGTGELFF.

In DNA form, the CDR3 reads TGCGCCAGCAGCTCGGGACAACACACAGATACGCAGTATTTT. Its translation is CASSSGQHTDTQYF. The V and J genes are TRBV5-1 and TRBJ2-3; D is perhaps TRBD1 (6 bases). Trimming removed 3 bases from V and 2 bases from J, with 10 bases in between. Germline V gene sequence: CDR1 SGHRS, CDR2 YFSETQ. The CDR3 is made up of 14 amino acids.

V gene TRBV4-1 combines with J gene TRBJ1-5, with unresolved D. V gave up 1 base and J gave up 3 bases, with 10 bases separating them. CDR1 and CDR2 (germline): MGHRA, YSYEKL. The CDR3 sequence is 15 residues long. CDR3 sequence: CASSQVRAYNQPQHF. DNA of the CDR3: TGCGCCAGCAGCCAAGTTCGAGCCTACAATCAGCCCCAGCATTTT.

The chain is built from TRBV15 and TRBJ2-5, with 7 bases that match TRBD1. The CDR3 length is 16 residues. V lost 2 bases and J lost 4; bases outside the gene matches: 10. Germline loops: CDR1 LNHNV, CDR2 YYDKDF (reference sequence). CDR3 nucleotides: TGTGCCACCAGCAGAAGCCCCGGGACAGTGTCAGAGACCCAGTACTTC. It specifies CATSRSPGTVSETQYF.

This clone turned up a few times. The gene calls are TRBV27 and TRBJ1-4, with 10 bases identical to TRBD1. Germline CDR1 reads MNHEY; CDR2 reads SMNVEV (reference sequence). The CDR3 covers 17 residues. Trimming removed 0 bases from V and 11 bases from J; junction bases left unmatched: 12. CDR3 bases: TGTGCCAGCAGTTTATCCTACTGGACAGGGGGAAAGGACAAACTGTTTTTT. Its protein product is CASSLSYWTGGKDKLFF.